A selection of T cell receptor beta chains follows, all from one sample in a study of regulatory and conventional T cells in RAG deficiency. The data were produced by immunoSEQ multiplex PCR, yet TCRdb's version contains in-frame clones alone and is incomplete. Of roughly 30,000 clones in the sample, 85% to 95% were seen once. This same sample was also part of a study on regulatory T cells.

The sample consisted of Tregs sorted from blood. All receptors derive from a human donor in good health. Both conserved end residues are part of each CDR3. Fields, in order: CDR3 length, clone size, V gene, D gene, J gene, CDR3 protein, CDR3 DNA. D genes are given only for firm matches. Not every row has a clone size; where given, it reads once, few, many or a size class.

15,-,TRBV28,-,TRBJ2-3,CASSLTGHSTDTQYF,TGTGCCAGCAGTTTAACAGGGCATAGCACAGATACGCAGTATTTT
16,-,TRBV4-2,TRBD1,TRBJ2-3,CASSQAGTGGTDTQYF,TGTGCCAGCAGCCAAGCGGGGACAGGGGGCACAGATACGCAGTATTTT
12,-,TRBV5-1,-,TRBJ2-3,CASSLKADTQYF,TGCGCCAGCAGCTTGAAGGCAGATACGCAGTATTTT
17,-,TRBV28,-,TRBJ1-5,CASSLGRARLGNQPQHF,TGTGCCAGCAGTTTAGGTCGGGCTCGTTTGGGCAATCAGCCCCAGCATTTT
15,once,TRBV21-1,-,TRBJ2-7,CASSKERAGGYEQYF,TGTGCCAGCAGCAAAGAGCGAGCGGGGGGTTACGAGCAGTACTTC
16,-,TRBV5-6,-,TRBJ2-2,CASSLVPVGGTGELFF,TGTGCCAGCAGCTTGGTTCCAGTAGGGGGAACCGGGGAGCTGTTTTTT
13,-,TRBV7-9,-,TRBJ2-7,CASSLDVSREQYF,TGTGCCAGCAGCTTAGACGTATCCCGCGAGCAGTACTTC
13,-,TRBV28,-,TRBJ1-6,CASRPQGHSPLHF,TGTGCCAGCAGACCGCAGGGCCATTCACCCCTCCACTTT
18,-,TRBV19,TRBD1,TRBJ2-6,CASSPPRGQGDGANVLTF,TGTGCCAGTAGTCCCCCCCGGGGACAGGGGGACGGGGCCAACGTCCTGACTTTC
14,-,TRBV25-1,-,TRBJ2-4,CASRETVAKNIQYF,TGTGCCAGCAGGGAGACCGTAGCCAAAAACATTCAGTACTTC
16,-,TRBV5-1,TRBD2,TRBJ2-3,CASSGPTSGNTDTQYF,TGCGCCAGCAGCGGACCAACTAGCGGGAACACAGATACGCAGTATTTT
13,-,TRBV6-6,-,TRBJ1-2,CASSRDRNYGYTF,TGTGCCAGCAGTAGAGACAGGAACTATGGCTACACCTTC
17,-,TRBV6-4,TRBD2,TRBJ2-3,CASSYNLAGAVTDTQYF,TGTGCCAGCAGTTACAACCTAGCGGGGGCCGTCACAGATACGCAGTATTTT
17,-,TRBV13,TRBD1,TRBJ2-5,CASSLGLIYRGDETQYF,TGTGCCAGCAGCTTAGGCCTAATTTACAGGGGAGACGAGACCCAGTACTTC
15,-,TRBV2,-,TRBJ1-2,CASRRGPEANYGYTF,TGTGCCAGCAGGAGAGGGCCAGAGGCTAACTATGGCTACACCTTC
16,once,TRBV5-8,TRBD1,TRBJ1-4,CASSSGQGAFVGELFF,TGTGCCAGCAGCTCCGGACAGGGGGCCTTTGTTGGGGAACTGTTTTTT
12,-,TRBV28,-,TRBJ1-2,CASSFKGYGYTF,TGTGCCAGCAGTTTCAAGGGGTATGGCTACACCTTC
13,-,TRBV18,-,TRBJ1-1,CASSPNTYTEAFF,TGTGCCAGCTCACCCAACACGTACACTGAAGCTTTCTTT
15,-,TRBV18,-,TRBJ2-1,CASSPLGGAYNEQFF,TGTGCCAGCTCACCATTGGGGGGGGCGTACAATGAGCAGTTCTTC
15,-,TRBV7-2,-,TRBJ1-5,CASSLDPYRTQPQHF,TGTGCCAGCAGCCTAGACCCGTACAGGACTCAGCCCCAGCATTTT
15,-,TRBV30,-,TRBJ2-7,CAWSVRRNFSYEQYF,TGTGCCTGGAGTGTACGACGGAACTTCTCCTACGAGCAGTACTTC
12,-,TRBV14,-,TRBJ2-3,CASSPDLGTQYF,TGTGCCAGCAGCCCGGACTTGGGCACGCAGTATTTT
17,-,TRBV7-3,TRBD1,TRBJ1-1,CASSLTPGGGFSTEAFF,TGTGCCAGCAGCTTAACCCCGGGAGGGGGCTTTAGCACTGAAGCTTTCTTT
12,-,TRBV10-2,-,TRBJ2-7,CASSNIYYEQYF,TGCGCCAGCAGCAATATATACTACGAGCAGTACTTC
13,-,TRBV6-5,-,TRBJ2-7,CASSSQGYYEQYF,TGTGCCAGCAGTTCCCAGGGTTACTACGAGCAGTACTTC
17,-,TRBV7-2,-,TRBJ2-3,CASSLLFRRGRTDTQYF,TGTGCCAGCAGCTTATTGTTTCGTCGGGGGCGCACAGATACGCAGTATTTT
17,-,TRBV6-1,TRBD1,TRBJ2-7,CASSGRGRTISSYEQYF,TGTGCCAGCAGTGGTAGGGGGCGAACCATCTCCTCCTACGAGCAGTACTTC
18,-,TRBV7-8,-,TRBJ2-6,CASSPGSRATSGANVLTF,TGTGCCAGCAGCCCTGGTAGCAGGGCAACTTCTGGGGCCAACGTCCTGACTTTC
16,-,TRBV15,TRBD2,TRBJ2-3,CATSRSTSGLTDTQYF,TGTGCCACCAGCAGATCAACTAGCGGTCTCACAGATACGCAGTATTTT
12,-,TRBV10-2,TRBD1,TRBJ1-6,CASSDNRGPLHF,TGCGCCAGCAGTGACAACAGGGGCCCCCTCCACTTT
17,few,TRBV5-1,TRBD2,TRBJ2-5,CASSSVLLAGGPGTQYF,TGCGCCAGCAGCTCTGTTTTACTAGCGGGGGGGCCCGGGACCCAGTACTTC
17,-,TRBV21-1,-,TRBJ1-5,CASSAEKGTHSNQPQHF,TGTGCCAGCAGCGCCGAGAAGGGTACCCATAGCAATCAGCCCCAGCATTTT
14,-,TRBV6-1,TRBD1,TRBJ1-2,CASSSDRGSYGYTF,TGTGCCAGCAGCTCGGACAGGGGTAGCTATGGCTACACCTTC
14,-,TRBV5-1,-,TRBJ2-7,CASSLGGTVYEQYF,TGCGCCAGCAGCTTGGGGGGGACGGTTTACGAGCAGTACTTC
14,-,TRBV19,-,TRBJ1-3,CASSQQVSGNTIYF,TGTGCCAGTAGTCAACAAGTCTCTGGAAACACCATATATTTT
15,once,TRBV5-1,-,TRBJ1-4,CASSFGGTFDEKLFF,TGCGCCAGCAGCTTCGGGGGGACATTCGATGAAAAACTGTTTTTT
17,once,TRBV15,-,TRBJ2-3,CATSRDRRGSSTDTQYF,TGTGCCACCAGCAGAGATCGCAGGGGATCAAGCACAGATACGCAGTATTTT
15,-,TRBV4-2,-,TRBJ2-7,CASARDGGLPYEQYF,TGTGCCAGCGCTCGGGACGGAGGACTTCCCTACGAGCAGTACTTC
15,-,TRBV6-1,TRBD1,TRBJ2-5,CASRDGQGGRETQYF,TGTGCCAGCAGGGACGGACAGGGAGGAAGAGAGACCCAGTACTTC
16,-,TRBV5-4,TRBD1,TRBJ2-1,CASSSGQGQGYNEQFF,TGTGCCAGCAGCTCGGGACAGGGGCAGGGGTACAATGAGCAGTTCTTC
14,few,TRBV7-8,-,TRBJ1-2,CASSLGLEGNGYTF,TGTGCCAGCAGCTTAGGTTTGGAGGGGAATGGCTACACCTTC
13,-,TRBV27,-,TRBJ1-1,CASSLLIRTEAFF,TGTGCCAGCAGCCTACTCATTAGGACTGAAGCTTTCTTT
15,-,TRBV5-1,-,TRBJ2-7,CASSLVRGVPYEQYF,TGCGCCAGCAGCTTGGTTAGGGGGGTTCCCTACGAGCAGTACTTC
15,few,TRBV7-9,-,TRBJ1-5,CASSNSRARNQPQHF,TGTGCCAGCAGCAACTCCCGGGCCCGAAATCAGCCCCAGCATTTT